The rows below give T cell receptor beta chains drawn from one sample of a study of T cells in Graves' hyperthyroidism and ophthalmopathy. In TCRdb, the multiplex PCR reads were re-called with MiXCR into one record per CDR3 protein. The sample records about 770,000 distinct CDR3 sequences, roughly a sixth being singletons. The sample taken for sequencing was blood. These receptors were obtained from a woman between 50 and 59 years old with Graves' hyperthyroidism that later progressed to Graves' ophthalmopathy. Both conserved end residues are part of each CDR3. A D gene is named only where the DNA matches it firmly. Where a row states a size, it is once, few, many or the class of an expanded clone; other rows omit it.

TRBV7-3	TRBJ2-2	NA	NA	TGTGCCAGCAGTCGGACAGACACCGGGGAGCTGTTTTTT	CASSRTDTGELFF
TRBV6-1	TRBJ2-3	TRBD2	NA	TGTGCCAGCAGTAAAACTAGCGGGGGGGCTTTGGATACGCAGTATTTT	CASSKTSGGALDTQYF
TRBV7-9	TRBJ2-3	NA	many	TGTGCCAGCAGTCTAGCCGGGCTCAGGACAGATACGCAGTATTTT	CASSLAGLRTDTQYF
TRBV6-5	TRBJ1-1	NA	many	TGTGCCAGCAGTTACGGAGTCACGGGAGGAGCTTTCTTT	CASSYGVTGGAFF
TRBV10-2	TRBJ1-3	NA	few	TGCGCCAGCAGTGAGTCGTGGGCTGGAAACACCATATATTTT	CASSESWAGNTIYF
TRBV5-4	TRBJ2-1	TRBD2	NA	TGTGCCAGCAGCTTGGACCTAGCGGGGGGGCTGGATGAGCAGTTCTTC	CASSLDLAGGLDEQFF
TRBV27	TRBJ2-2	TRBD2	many	TGTGCCAGCAGGCTACATCCGGGACTAGCAATTTCCGGGGAGCTGTTTTTT	CASRLHPGLAISGELFF
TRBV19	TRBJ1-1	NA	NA	TGTGCCAGTAGCACCCCCCGGGACGGACACACTGAAGCTTTCTTT	CASSTPRDGHTEAFF
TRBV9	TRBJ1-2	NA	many	TGTGCCAGCAGCGTCGGGCCAGGGGCAAGCTATGGCTACACCTTC	CASSVGPGASYGYTF
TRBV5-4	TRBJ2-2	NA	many	TGTGCCAGCAGCCAGAGGACACCTACCGGGGAGCTGTTTTTT	CASSQRTPTGELFF
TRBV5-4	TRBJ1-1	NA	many	TGTGCCAGCGACGAGGGTGCTGAAGCTTTCTTT	CASDEGAEAFF
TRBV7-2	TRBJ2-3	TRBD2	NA	TGTGCCAGCAGCCACCGAGAGGGGCGGGGGGGAGGTACGCAGTATTTT	CASSHREGRGGGTQYF
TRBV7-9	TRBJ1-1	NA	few	TGTGCCAGCAGTCTTACCCCGACAGGATTGAACACTGAAGCTTTCTTT	CASSLTPTGLNTEAFF
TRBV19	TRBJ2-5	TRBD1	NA	TGTGCCAGTAGTGACGGACAGGGGGCGCCGAAGACCCAGTACTTC	CASSDGQGAPKTQYF
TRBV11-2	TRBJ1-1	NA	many	TGTGCCAGCAGCCCTCACAGGGTTACTGAAGCTTTCTTT	CASSPHRVTEAFF
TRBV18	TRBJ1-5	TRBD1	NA	TGTGCCAGCTCACCGGACAGGGAAGTTCAGCCCCAGCATTTT	CASSPDREVQPQHF
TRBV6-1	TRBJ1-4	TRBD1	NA	TGTGCCAGCAGTGAGGACAGGGGTTTGTGGACTAATGAAAAACTGTTTTTT	CASSEDRGLWTNEKLFF